Below, 26 T cell receptor beta chains from the same sample are listed, as sequenced in a study of T cells in pancreatic ductal adenocarcinoma. The selected patients with pancreatic ductal adenocarcinoma had surgery but no neoadjuvant therapy. Profiling relied on immunoSEQ multiplex PCR, and the TCRdb table lists in-frame clones only, not all of them. The table has about 11,000 clones, 86% seen once. Sequencing was performed on PBMCs. These receptors all come from a human donor with pancreatic ductal adenocarcinoma.

The chain couples TRBV7-8 to TRBJ2-7; 13 bases align to TRBD2. This CDR3 contains 14 residues. With V trimmed by 4 bases and J by 4 bases, 1 base remained unmatched. Germline CDR1 and CDR2: SGHVS and FQNEAQ. The DNA for the CDR3 is TGTGCCAGCAGCTCGGGACTAGCGGGGTACGAGCAGTACTTC. It specifies CASSSGLAGYEQYF.

The V call is TRBV6-1, the J call TRBJ2-2; the D gene is possibly TRBD1 (7 bases). The V end lost 6 bases, the J end lost 4 bases, and 12 bases lay between the germline ends. CDR1 is MNHNS, CDR2 SASEGT, per germline. This CDR3 contains 14 residues. The CDR3: CASRTGRTTGELFF. The CDR3 DNA sequence: TGTGCCAGCAGGACAGGGAGGACCACCGGGGAGCTGTTTTTT.

The chain combines TRBV9 with TRBJ2-3, with D tentatively TRBD2 (5 bases). With 0 bases removed from V and 3 bases from J, the gap between germline ends came to 11 bases. The CDR3 runs 15 residues. CDR1 is SGDLS, CDR2 YYNGEE, per germline. CDR3 coding DNA: TGTGCCAGCAGCGTAGAATCGGGGAGAACAGATACGCAGTATTTT. Its protein is CASSVESGRTDTQYF.

The V call is TRBV11-3, the J call TRBJ2-3; D may be TRBD1 or TRBD2 (6 bases each). The CDR3 length is 14 residues. Germline CDR1 SGHNT, CDR2 YENEEA. The V gene lost 8 bases and the J gene lost 3 bases, with 15 bases spanning the gap. DNA of the CDR3: TGTGCCAGCGCACCAGGGGCGGGAACAGATACGCAGTATTTT. This gives the protein CASAPGAGTDTQYF.

This chain connects TRBV10-3 to TRBJ1-1; D might be TRBD1 (6 bases). The CDR3 loop spans 14 amino acids. V lost 3 bases and J 3 bases, leaving 11 bases between the germline ends. From germline, CDR1 is ENHRY and CDR2 SYGVKD. The CDR3 region is CAISERGRDTEAFF. As DNA, the CDR3 is TGTGCCATCAGTGAACGGGGGCGCGACACTGAAGCTTTCTTT.

V is TRBV7-9 and J is TRBJ1-4; no definite D call. This CDR3 has 17 amino acids. Germline V gives CDR1 SEHNR, CDR2 FQNEAQ (reference sequence). Between the trimmed V and J ends, which lost 6 bases and 0 bases, there was a span of 17 bases. CDR3 amino acids: CASSQKARTATNEKLFF. CDR3 sequence (DNA): TGTGCCAGCAGTCAGAAAGCGCGCACCGCAACTAATGAAAAACTGTTTTTT.

The rearrangement joins TRBV29-1 to TRBJ1-3, with TRBD1 matching over 9 bases. This CDR3 comprises 14 residues. Germline lookup yields CDR1 SQVTM and CDR2 ANQGSEA. V was clipped by 6 bases and J by 4 bases; unmatched bases: 7. The CDR3 sequence is CSVATGGAGNTIYF. CDR3 DNA: TGCAGCGTAGCTACAGGGGGCGCAGGAAACACCATATATTTT.

The chain uses TRBV6-1 and TRBJ2-7; 7 nucleotides align to TRBD2. This CDR3 comprises 12 residues. CDR1 is MNHNS, CDR2 SASEGT, per germline. The CDR3 is CAGTGGGVEQYF. The CDR3 DNA reads TGTGCGGGGACGGGGGGAGGGGTCGAGCAGTACTTC.

In nucleotides, the CDR3 is TGTGCCAGCAGCTTGGGCGGAGGGCGGGCCAACGTCCTGACTTTC. This codes for CASSLGGGRANVLTF. This chain joins TRBV5-5 and TRBJ2-6; a possible D gene is TRBD2 (6 bases). Trimming took off 0 bases at V and 5 bases at J, with 9 bases between the two ends. The CDR3 has 15 residues. Germline CDR1 is SGHKS and CDR2 is YYEKEE (reference sequence).

This rearrangement joins TRBV30 to TRBJ2-5, with D perhaps matching TRBD1 (5 bases). V dropped 2 bases and J dropped 3 bases, with 13 bases sitting between them. Germline CDR1 is GTSNPN and CDR2 is SVGIG (reference sequence). The length of the CDR3 is 14 residues. The CDR3 nucleotides are TGTGCCTGGAGTCCTTTGGACAATAAAGAGACCCAGTACTTC. It specifies CAWSPLDNKETQYF.

The rearrangement uses TRBV29-1 and TRBJ1-2; 10 nucleotides agree with TRBD1. The CDR3 length is 12 residues. The V segment lost 5 bases and the J segment 12 bases; nucleotides outside the gene matches: 9. Germline loops: CDR1 SQVTM, CDR2 ANQGSEA. Written as DNA, the CDR3 is TGCAGCGTTTCCGGGACAGGGGTTTTACACACCTTC. It translates to CSVSGTGVLHTF. Full variable domain (missing parts from reference TRBV29-1 and TRBJ1-2): SAVISQKPSRDICQRGTSLTIQCQVDSQVTMMFWYRQQPGQSLTLIATANQGSEATYESGFVIDKFPISRPNLTFSTLTVSNMSPEDSSIYLCSVSGTGVLHTFGSGTRLTVV.

This clone was picked up one time. This rearrangement joins TRBV5-1 to TRBJ2-2, with TRBD2 as a possible D gene (5 bases). Germline CDR1 and CDR2: SGHRS and YFSETQ. V was clipped by 2 bases and J by 1 base, with 15 bases between them. The CDR3 length is 17 residues. This CDR3 is CASSFLARAGNTGELFF. CDR3 in DNA: TGCGCCAGCAGCTTCCTTGCACGGGCGGGGAACACCGGGGAGCTGTTTTTT.

Only one count was recorded for this clone. V usage is TRBV5-8 and J usage is TRBJ1-4; D perhaps matches TRBD1 (6 bases). Germline V gene data show CDR1 as SGHTS and CDR2 as YDEGEE. Trimming cost V 2 bases and J 5 bases, with 16 bases left between them. This CDR3 is built from 16 residues. This CDR3 reads CASSFHRQAGNEKLFF. The CDR3 DNA reads as TGTGCCAGCAGCTTCCACCGACAGGCGGGGAATGAAAAACTGTTTTTT.

The rearrangement joins TRBV4-1 to TRBJ1-2; D gene ambiguous. V was shortened by 0 bases and J by 3 bases, with 11 bases between the two germline ends. CDR1 MGHRA and CDR2 YSYEKL come from the germline V gene. The CDR3 runs 15 residues. CDR3 coding DNA: TGCGCCAGCAGCCAAGACCGAACGGATTACTATGGCTACACCTTC. Translating gives CASSQDRTDYYGYTF.

V and J are TRBV5-1 and TRBJ1-1; D not resolved. The ends were cut back, 1 base at V and 1 base at J, with 8 bases in the middle. CDR3 length: 14 amino acids. Germline V lookup: CDR1 SGHRS, CDR2 YFSETQ. The CDR3 sequence is CASSLFSGNTEAFF. Here the CDR3 DNA reads TGCGCCAGCAGCTTGTTTTCAGGGAACACTGAAGCTTTCTTT.

The chain uses TRBV5-5 and TRBJ1-6; D possibly corresponds to TRBD1 (5 bases). Trimming stripped 5 bases from V and 10 bases from J, with 10 bases between. This CDR3 contains 12 residues. The germline CDR1 and CDR2 sequences are SGHKS and YYEKEE (reference sequence). CDR3 region: CASRGGDSPLHF. DNA of the CDR3: TGTGCCAGCAGGGGGGGAGACTCACCCCTCCACTTT.

The J gene is TRBJ2-5, the V gene TRBV6-1, with D unresolved. V was trimmed by 0 bases and J by 7 bases, leaving 12 bases between them. Germline V gene lookup returns CDR1 MNHNS and CDR2 SASEGT. CDR3 length: 14 residues. CDR3 nucleotides: TGTGCCAGCAGTGAAGCAGGTAGTCGCGGGACCCAGTACTTC. This sequence encodes CASSEAGSRGTQYF.

This clone appeared once. The V gene is TRBV18, the J gene TRBJ2-5, with 8 positions matching TRBD2. The CDR3 is made up of 13 amino acids. Germline V gives CDR1 KGHSH, CDR2 LQKENI. The J segment lost 4 bases and the V segment lost 3 bases, leaving 1 base of the junction unmatched. The CDR3 is CASSPLAGETQYF. CDR3 nucleotides: TGTGCCAGCTCACCTCTAGCGGGAGAGACCCAGTACTTC.

The V gene is TRBV6-4, the J gene TRBJ2-3, with 9 bases matching TRBD2. V was pared by 3 bases and J by 4 bases, with 5 bases of the junction left unmatched. This CDR3 has 15 amino acids. Looked up from germline, CDR1 is MRHNA and CDR2 is SNTAGT. The CDR3 loop is CASSEVAGVADTQYF. Written as DNA, the CDR3 is TGTGCCAGCAGTGAAGTAGCGGGGGTTGCAGATACGCAGTATTTT.

The chain is built from TRBV14 and TRBJ2-5, with 9 bases matching TRBD2. In germline, CDR1 is SGHDN, CDR2 FVKESK. The CDR3 runs 21 residues. The J segment lost 0 bases and the V segment lost 0 bases, leaving 17 bases of the junction unmatched. The CDR3 nucleotides are TGTGCCAGCAGCCAAGACTTTGCCGGGACTAGCAGGGGACCGTACCAAGAGACCCAGTACTTC. As protein: CASSQDFAGTSRGPYQETQYF.

The rearrangement links TRBV6-1 to TRBJ2-7; maybe TRBD1 (6 bases). Germline V lookup: CDR1 MNHNS, CDR2 SASEGT. The CDR3 runs to 13 residues. The V end was cut by 7 bases, the J end by 12 bases, with 22 bases between. CDR3 amino acids: CASITDSLLRGYF. The CDR3 DNA reads as TGTGCCAGCATAACGGACAGCCTCCTTCGGGGGTACTTC.

The chain combines TRBV11-2 with TRBJ2-2, with D perhaps TRBD1 (5 bases). V shed 5 bases and J shed 3 bases, with 13 bases lying between them. This CDR3 spans 15 amino acids. Germline CDR1 reads SGHAT; CDR2 reads FQNNGV. CDR3 sequence (DNA): TGTGCCAGCAGCCTTACAGGCGCCCACACCGGGGAGCTGTTTTTT. As protein: CASSLTGAHTGELFF. Full variable domain (rest looked up from reference TRBV11-2 and TRBJ2-2): EAGVAQSPRYKIIEKRQSVAFWCNPISGHATLYWYQQILGQGPKLLIQFQNNGVVDDSQLPKDRFSAERLKGVDSTLKIQPAKLEDSAVYLCASSLTGAHTGELFFGEGSRLTVL.

The chain combines TRBV25-1 with TRBJ1-1; D might be TRBD1 (6 bases). CDR3 length: 14 residues. V shed 3 bases and J shed 7 bases, with 15 bases lying between them. Germline lookup yields CDR1 MGHDK and CDR2 SYGVNS. The CDR3 nucleotides read TGTGCCAGCAGTGAGTCGGGGGGCTGGGGTGAAGCTTTCTTT. This codes for CASSESGGWGEAFF. Using reference TRBV25-1 and TRBJ1-1 for the parts outside the CDR3, the full variable domain is EADIYQTPRYLVIGTGKKITLECSQTMGHDKMYWYQQDPGMELHLIHYSYGVNSTEKGDLSSESTVSRIRTEHFPLTLESARPSHTSQYLCASSESGGWGEAFFGQGTRLTVV.

The CDR3 DNA reads as TGTGCCAGCAGCAAGACGGAAAACATTCAGTACTTC. It yields the protein CASSKTENIQYF. V usage is TRBV7-9 and J usage is TRBJ2-4; D is uncertain. Between the trimmed V and J ends, which lost 5 bases and 5 bases, there was a span of 7 bases. The CDR3 covers 12 residues. Germline-derived CDR1 and CDR2 are SEHNR and FQNEAQ (reference sequence). Based on the CDR3 plus reference TRBV7-9 and TRBJ2-4, the full variable domain is DTGVSQNPRHKITKRGQNVTFRCDPISEHNRLYWYRQTLGQGPEFLTYFQNEAQLEKSRLLSDRFSAERPKGSFSTLEIQRTEQGDSAMYLCASSKTENIQYFGAGTRLSVL.

V usage is TRBV18 and J usage is TRBJ1-6, with unresolved D. The germline CDR1 and CDR2 sequences are KGHSH and LQKENI. This CDR3 comprises 20 residues. The V end lost 2 bases, the J end lost 7 bases, and 27 bases lay between the germline ends. The CDR3 here is CASSPRRVPSPPWGNSPLHF. The CDR3 region has the DNA TGTGCCAGCTCACCAAGGCGGGTCCCTAGCCCCCCTTGGGGAAATTCACCCCTCCACTTT. Supplemented by reference TRBV18 and TRBJ1-6, the full variable domain reads NAGVMQNPRHLVRRRGQEARLRCSPMKGHSHVYWYRQLPEEGLKFMVYLQKENIIDESGMPKERFSAEFPKEGPSILRIQQVVRGDSAAYFCASSPRRVPSPPWGNSPLHFGNGTRLTVT.

V gene TRBV5-5 combines with J gene TRBJ2-7; 8 bases match TRBD2. CDR3 length equals 14 residues. The trim removed 4 bases at V and 3 bases at J, leaving 6 bases unmatched. In germline, CDR1 is SGHKS, CDR2 YYEKEE (reference sequence). The CDR3 region is CASSRGGTSYEQYF. The DNA for the CDR3 is TGTGCCAGCAGCCGGGGGGGAACCAGCTACGAGCAGTACTTC. Supplemented by reference TRBV5-5 and TRBJ2-7, the full variable domain reads DAGVTQSPTHLIKTRGQQVTLRCSPISGHKSVSWYQQVLGQGPQFIFQYYEKEERGRGNFPDRFSARQFPNYSSELNVNALLLGDSALYLCASSRGGTSYEQYFGPGTRLTVT.